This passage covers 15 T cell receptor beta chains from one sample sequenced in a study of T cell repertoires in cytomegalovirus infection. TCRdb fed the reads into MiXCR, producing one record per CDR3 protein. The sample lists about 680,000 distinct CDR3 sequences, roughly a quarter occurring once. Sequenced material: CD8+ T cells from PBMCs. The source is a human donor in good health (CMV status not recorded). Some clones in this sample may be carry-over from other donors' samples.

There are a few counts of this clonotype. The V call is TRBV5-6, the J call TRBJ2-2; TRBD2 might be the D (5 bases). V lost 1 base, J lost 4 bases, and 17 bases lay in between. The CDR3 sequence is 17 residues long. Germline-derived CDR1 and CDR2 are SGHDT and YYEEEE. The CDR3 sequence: CASSLNDAGLVTGELFF. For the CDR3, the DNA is TGTGCCAGCAGCTTGAACGACGCGGGCCTCGTCACCGGGGAGCTGTTTTTT.

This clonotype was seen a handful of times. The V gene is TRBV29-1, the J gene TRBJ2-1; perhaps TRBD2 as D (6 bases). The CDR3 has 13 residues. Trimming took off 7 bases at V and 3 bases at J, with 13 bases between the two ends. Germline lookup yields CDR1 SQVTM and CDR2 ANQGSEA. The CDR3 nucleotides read TGCAGCGCCAGGGACTCGGACTACAATGAGCAGTTCTTC. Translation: CSARDSDYNEQFF.

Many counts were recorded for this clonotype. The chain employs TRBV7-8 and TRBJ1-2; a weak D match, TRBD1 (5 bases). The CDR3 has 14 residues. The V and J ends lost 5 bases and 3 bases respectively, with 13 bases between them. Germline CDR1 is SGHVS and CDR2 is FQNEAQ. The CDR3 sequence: CASSPRRGDYGYTF. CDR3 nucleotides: TGTGCCAGCAGCCCGCGAAGGGGAGACTATGGCTACACCTTC.

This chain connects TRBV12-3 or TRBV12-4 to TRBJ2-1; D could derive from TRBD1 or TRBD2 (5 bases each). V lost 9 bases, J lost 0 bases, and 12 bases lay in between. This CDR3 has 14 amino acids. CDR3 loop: CASRDGASYNEQFF. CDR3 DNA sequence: TGTGCCAGTCGCGACGGGGCCTCCTACAATGAGCAGTTCTTC.

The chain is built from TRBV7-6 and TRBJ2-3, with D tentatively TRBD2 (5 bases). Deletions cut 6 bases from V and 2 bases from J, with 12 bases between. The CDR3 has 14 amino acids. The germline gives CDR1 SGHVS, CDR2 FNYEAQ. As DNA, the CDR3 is TGTGCCAGCAGACGCGGACTGGCCACAGATACGCAGTATTTT. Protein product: CASRRGLATDTQYF.

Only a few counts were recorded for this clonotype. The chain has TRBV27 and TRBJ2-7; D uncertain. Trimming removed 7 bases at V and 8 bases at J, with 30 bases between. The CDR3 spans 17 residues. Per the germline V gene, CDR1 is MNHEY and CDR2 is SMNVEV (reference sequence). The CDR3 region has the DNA TGTGCCAGCATCTCCCCGACGGGTCGCGTTGGATCTTACCAGCAGTACGTC. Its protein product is CASISPTGRVGSYQQYV.

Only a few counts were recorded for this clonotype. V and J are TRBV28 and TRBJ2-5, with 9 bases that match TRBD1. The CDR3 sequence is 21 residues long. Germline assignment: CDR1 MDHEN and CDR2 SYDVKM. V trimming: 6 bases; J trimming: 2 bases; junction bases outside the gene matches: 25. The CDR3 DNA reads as TGTGCCAGCAGCCCGCTCAAAACAGGGGGCTGGCGAGGTTTTGGACAAGAGACCCAGTACTTC. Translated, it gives CASSPLKTGGWRGFGQETQYF.

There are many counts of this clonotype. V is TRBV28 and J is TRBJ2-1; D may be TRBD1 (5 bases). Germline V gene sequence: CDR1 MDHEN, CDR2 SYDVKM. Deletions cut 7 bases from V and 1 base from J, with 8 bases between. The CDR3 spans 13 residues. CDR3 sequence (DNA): TGTGCCAGCACCAGGGATTCCTACAATGAGCAGTTCTTC. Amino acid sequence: CASTRDSYNEQFF.

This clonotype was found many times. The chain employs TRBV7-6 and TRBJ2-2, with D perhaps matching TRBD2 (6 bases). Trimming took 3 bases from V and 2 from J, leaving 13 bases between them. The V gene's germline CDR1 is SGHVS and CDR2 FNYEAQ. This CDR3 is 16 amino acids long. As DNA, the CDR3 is TGTGCCAGCAGCTTGCCCGGGACTCTCAACACCGGGGAGCTGTTTTTT. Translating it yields CASSLPGTLNTGELFF.

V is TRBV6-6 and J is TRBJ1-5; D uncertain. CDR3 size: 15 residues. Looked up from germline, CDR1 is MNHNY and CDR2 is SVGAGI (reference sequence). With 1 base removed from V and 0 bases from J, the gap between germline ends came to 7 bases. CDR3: CASSYLADSNQPQHF. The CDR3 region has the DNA TGTGCCAGCAGTTACTTGGCAGATAGCAATCAGCCCCAGCATTTT.

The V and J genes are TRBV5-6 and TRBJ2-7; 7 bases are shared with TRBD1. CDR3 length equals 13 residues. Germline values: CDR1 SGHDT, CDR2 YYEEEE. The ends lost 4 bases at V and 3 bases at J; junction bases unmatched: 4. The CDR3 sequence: CASSRQGFYEQYV. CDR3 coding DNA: TGTGCCAGCAGCCGACAGGGATTCTACGAGCAGTACGTC.

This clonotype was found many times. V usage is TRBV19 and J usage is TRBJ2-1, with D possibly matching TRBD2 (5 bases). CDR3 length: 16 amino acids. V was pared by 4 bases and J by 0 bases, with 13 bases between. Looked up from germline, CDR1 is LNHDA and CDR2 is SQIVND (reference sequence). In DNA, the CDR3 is TGTGCCAGTAGTAGGTACGGACTGAGCTCCTACAATGAGCAGTTCTTC. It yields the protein CASSRYGLSSYNEQFF.

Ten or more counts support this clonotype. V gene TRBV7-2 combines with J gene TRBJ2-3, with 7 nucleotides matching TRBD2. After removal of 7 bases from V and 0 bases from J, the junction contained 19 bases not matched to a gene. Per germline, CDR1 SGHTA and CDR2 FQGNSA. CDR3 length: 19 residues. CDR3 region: CASTVGATGLDKSTDTQYF. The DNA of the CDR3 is TGTGCCAGCACCGTAGGGGCCACCGGACTAGACAAGAGCACAGATACGCAGTATTTT.

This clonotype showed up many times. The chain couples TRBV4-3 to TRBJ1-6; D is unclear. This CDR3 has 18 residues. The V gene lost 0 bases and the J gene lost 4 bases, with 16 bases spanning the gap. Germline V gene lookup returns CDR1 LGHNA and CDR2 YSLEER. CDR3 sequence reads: CASSQEEIRRKYNSPLHF. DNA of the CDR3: TGCGCCAGCAGCCAAGAGGAGATAAGACGGAAGTATAATTCACCCCTCCACTTT.

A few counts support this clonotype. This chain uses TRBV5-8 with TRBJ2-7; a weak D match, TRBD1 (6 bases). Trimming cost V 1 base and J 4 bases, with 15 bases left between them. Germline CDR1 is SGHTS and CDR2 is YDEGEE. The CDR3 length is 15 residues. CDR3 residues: CASSLPRQVLYEQYV. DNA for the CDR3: TGTGCCAGCAGCTTGCCCCGACAGGTGCTATACGAGCAGTACGTC.